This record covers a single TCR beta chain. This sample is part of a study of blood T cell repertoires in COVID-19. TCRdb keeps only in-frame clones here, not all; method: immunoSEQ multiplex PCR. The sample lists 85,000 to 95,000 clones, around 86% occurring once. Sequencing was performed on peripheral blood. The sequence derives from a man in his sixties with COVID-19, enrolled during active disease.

CDR3 sequence: CASSTRDRGTLTYNEQFF. The DNA of the CDR3 is TGTGCCAGTAGTACCCGGGACAGGGGAACCCTGACCTACAATGAGCAGTTCTTC. This rearrangement joins TRBV19 to TRBJ2-1; 10 bases align to TRBD1. J lost 2 bases, V lost 4 bases, and 11 bases had no gene match. Germline CDR1 LNHDA, CDR2 SQIVND (reference sequence). The CDR3 extends over 18 amino acids.